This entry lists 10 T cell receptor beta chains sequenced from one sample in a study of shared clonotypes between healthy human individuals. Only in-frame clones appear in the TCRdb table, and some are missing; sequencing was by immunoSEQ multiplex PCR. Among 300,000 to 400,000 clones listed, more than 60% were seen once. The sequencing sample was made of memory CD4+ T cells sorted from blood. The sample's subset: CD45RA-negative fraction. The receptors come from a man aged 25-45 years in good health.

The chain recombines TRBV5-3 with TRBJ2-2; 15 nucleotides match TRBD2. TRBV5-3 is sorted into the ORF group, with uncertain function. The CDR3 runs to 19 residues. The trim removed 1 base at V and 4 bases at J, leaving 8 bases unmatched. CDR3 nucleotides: TGTGCCAGAAGCTTGAACGGGGGACTAGCGGGAGGCGGCACCGGGGAGCTGTTTTTT. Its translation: CARSLNGGLAGGGTGELFF.

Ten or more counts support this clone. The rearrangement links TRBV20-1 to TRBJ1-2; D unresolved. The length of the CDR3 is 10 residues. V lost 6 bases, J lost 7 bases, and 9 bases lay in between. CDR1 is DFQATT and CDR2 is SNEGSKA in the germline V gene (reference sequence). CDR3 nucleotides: TGCAGTGCGGCGGATAGTGGCTACACCTTC. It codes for CSAADSGYTF.

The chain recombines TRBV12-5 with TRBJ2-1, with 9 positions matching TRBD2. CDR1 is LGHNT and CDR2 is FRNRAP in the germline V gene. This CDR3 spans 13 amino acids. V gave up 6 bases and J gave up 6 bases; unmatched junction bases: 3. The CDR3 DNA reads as TGTGCTAGTGGCATTAGCGGGAGCAATGAGCAGTTCTTC. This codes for CASGISGSNEQFF.

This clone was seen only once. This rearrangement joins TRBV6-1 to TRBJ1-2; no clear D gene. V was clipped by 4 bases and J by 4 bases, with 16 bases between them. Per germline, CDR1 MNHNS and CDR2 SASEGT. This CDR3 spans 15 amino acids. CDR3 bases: TGTGCCAGCAGTGCAAATCCCTCTGCAGGCTATGGCTACACCTTC. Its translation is CASSANPSAGYGYTF.

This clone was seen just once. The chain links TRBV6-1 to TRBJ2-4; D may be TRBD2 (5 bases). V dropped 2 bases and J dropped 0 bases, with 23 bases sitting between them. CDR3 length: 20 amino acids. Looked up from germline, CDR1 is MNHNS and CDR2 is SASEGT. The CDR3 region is CASSEYSSEVGPLAKNIQYF. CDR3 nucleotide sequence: TGTGCCAGCAGTGAATACAGTAGCGAGGTGGGTCCACTAGCCAAAAACATTCAGTACTTC.

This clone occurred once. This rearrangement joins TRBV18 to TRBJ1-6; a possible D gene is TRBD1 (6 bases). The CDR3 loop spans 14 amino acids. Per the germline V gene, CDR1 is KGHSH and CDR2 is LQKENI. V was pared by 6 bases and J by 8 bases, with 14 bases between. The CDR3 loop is CASSYPGADSPLHF. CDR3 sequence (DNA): TGTGCCAGCTCGTACCCGGGGGCGGATTCACCCCTCCACTTT.

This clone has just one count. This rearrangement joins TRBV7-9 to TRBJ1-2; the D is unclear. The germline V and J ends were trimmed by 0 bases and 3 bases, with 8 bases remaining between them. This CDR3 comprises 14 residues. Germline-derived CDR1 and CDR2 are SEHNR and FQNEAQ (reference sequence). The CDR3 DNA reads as TGTGCCAGCAGCTTAGCAGGCAAAGACTATGGCTACACCTTC. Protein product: CASSLAGKDYGYTF.

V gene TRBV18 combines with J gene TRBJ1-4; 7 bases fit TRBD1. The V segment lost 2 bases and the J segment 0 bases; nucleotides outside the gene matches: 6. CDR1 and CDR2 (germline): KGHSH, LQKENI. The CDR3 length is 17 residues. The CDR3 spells CASSPMGQTATNEKLFF. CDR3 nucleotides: TGTGCCAGCTCACCAATGGGACAGACTGCAACTAATGAAAAACTGTTTTTT.

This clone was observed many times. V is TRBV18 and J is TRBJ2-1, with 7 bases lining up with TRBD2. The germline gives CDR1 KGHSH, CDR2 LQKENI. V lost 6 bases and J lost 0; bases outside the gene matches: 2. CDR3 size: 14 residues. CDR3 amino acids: CASSTSNSYNEQFF. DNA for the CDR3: TGTGCCAGCTCGACTAGCAACTCCTACAATGAGCAGTTCTTC.

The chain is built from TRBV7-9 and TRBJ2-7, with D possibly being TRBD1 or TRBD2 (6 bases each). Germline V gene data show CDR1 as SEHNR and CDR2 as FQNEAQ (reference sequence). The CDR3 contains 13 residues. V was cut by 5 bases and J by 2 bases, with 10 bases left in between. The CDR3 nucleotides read TGTGCCAGCAGCCTGGGGGGCACCTACGAGCAGTACTTC. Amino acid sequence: CASSLGGTYEQYF.